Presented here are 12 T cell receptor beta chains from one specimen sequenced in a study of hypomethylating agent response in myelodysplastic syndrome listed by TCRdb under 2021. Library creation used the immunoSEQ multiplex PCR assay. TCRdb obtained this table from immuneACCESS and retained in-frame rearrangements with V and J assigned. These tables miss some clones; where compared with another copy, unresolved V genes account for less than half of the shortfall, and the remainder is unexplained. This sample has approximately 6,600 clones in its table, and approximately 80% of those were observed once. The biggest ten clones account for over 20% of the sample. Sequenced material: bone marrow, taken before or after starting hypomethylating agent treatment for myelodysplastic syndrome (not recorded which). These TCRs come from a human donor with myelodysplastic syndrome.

In DNA, the CDR3 is TGTGCCAGTAGTCAAGTAAGGGGTGAGCAGTTCTTC. Its protein is CASSQVRGEQFF. The J gene is TRBJ2-1, the V gene TRBV19; D is perhaps TRBD1 (5 bases). The CDR3 has 12 residues. Germline-derived CDR1 and CDR2 are LNHDA and SQIVND (reference sequence). Trimming shortened V by 5 bases and J by 9 bases, and 11 bases separated the two germline ends.

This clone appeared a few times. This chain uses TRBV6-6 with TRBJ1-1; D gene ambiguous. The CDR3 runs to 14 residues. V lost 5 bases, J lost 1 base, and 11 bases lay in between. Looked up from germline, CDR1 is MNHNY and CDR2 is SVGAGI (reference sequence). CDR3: CASSHPRGNTEAFF. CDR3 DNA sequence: TGTGCCAGCAGTCACCCTCGAGGGAACACTGAAGCTTTCTTT.

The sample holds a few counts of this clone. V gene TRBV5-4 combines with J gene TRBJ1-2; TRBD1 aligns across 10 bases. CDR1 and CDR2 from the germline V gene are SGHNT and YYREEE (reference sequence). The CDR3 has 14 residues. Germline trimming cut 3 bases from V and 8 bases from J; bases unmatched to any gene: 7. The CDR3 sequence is CASSSSGTGEGYTF. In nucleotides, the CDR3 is TGTGCCAGCAGCTCCTCCGGGACAGGGGAAGGCTACACCTTC.

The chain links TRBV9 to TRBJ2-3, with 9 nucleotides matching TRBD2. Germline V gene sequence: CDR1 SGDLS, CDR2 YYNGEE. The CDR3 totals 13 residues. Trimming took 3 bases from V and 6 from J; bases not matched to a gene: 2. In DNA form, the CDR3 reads TGTGCCAGCAGCGGACTAGCGGCCGATACGCAGTATTTT. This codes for CASSGLAADTQYF. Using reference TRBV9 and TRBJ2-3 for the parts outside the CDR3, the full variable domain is DSGVTQTPKHLITATGQRVTLRCSPRSGDLSVYWYQQSLDQGLQFLIQYYNGEERAKGNILERFSAQQFPDLHSELNLSSLELGDSALYFCASSGLAADTQYFGPGTRLTVL.

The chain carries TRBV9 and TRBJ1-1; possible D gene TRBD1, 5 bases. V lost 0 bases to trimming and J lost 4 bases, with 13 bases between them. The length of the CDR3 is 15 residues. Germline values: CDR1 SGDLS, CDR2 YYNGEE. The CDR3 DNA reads TGTGCCAGCAGCGTAGGAGACCGGAGGGGCACTGAAGCTTTCTTT. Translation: CASSVGDRRGTEAFF.

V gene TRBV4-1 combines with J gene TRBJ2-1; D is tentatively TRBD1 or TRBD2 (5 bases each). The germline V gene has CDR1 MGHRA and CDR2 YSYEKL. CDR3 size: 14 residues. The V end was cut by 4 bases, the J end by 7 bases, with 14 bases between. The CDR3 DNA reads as TGCGCCAGCAGCCGCGTGGGGGAAAGGAATGAGCAGTTCTTC. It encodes CASSRVGERNEQFF.

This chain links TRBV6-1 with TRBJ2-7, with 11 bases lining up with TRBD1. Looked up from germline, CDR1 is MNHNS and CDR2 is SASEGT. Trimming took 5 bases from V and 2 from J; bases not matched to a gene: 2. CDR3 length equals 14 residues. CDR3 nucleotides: TGTGCCAGCAGTTGGGGACAGGGGGCCTACGAGCAGTACTTC. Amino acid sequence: CASSWGQGAYEQYF.

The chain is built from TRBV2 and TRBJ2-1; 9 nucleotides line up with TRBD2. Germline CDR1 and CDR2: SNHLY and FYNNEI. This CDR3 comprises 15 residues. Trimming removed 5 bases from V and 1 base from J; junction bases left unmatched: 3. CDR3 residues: CASSSTSGSYNEQFF. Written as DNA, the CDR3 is TGTGCCAGCAGTTCGACTAGCGGATCCTACAATGAGCAGTTCTTC.

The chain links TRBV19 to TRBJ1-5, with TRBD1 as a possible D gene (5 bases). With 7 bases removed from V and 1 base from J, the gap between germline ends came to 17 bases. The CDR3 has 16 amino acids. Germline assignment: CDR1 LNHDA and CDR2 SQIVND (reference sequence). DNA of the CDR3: TGTGCCAGTATCCCGAAGGTGGGACCGAGCAATCAGCCCCAGCATTTT. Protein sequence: CASIPKVGPSNQPQHF.

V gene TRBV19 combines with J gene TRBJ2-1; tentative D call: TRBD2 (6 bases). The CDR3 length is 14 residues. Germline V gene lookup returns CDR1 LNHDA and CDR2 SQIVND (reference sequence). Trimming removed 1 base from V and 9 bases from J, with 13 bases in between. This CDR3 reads CASSIVIGTVEQFF. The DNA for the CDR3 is TGTGCCAGTAGTATAGTTATTGGGACTGTTGAGCAGTTCTTC.

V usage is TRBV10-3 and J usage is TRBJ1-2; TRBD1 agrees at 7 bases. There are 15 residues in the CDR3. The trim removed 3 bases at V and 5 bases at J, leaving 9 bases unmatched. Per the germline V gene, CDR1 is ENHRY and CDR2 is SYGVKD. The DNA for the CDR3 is TGTGCCATCAGTGACGACAGGGACTTTTGGTATGGCTACACCTTC. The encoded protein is CAISDDRDFWYGYTF.

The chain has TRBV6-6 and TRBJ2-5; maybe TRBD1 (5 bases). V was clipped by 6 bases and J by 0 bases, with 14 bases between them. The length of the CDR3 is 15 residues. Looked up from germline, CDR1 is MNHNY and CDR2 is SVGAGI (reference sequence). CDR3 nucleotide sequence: TGTGCCAGCAGCCCCCCTGGGGCGGACCAAGAGACCCAGTACTTC. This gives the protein CASSPPGADQETQYF.